Shown below are 28 T cell receptor beta chains from a single sample sequenced in a study of shared clonotypes between healthy human individuals. Naive CD8 isolation took CD45RO-negative cells positively selected for CCR7 and excluded terminally differentiated effector memory CD45RA+ cells. Using immunoSEQ multiplex PCR, the repertoire was profiled, and TCRdb retains in-frame clones only, with some absent. The sample yields more than 600,000 clones, 90% to 95% seen once. The sequencing input was naive CD8+ T cells sorted from blood. The origin of the receptors is a man younger than 45 in good health.

The rearrangement links TRBV27 to TRBJ2-1; no clear D gene. V dropped 1 base and J dropped 0 bases, with 10 bases sitting between them. Germline CDR1 MNHEY, CDR2 SMNVEV (reference sequence). The CDR3 has 16 amino acids. CDR3 bases: TGTGCCAGCAGTTTATTTCAGCTGAGCTCCTACAATGAGCAGTTCTTC. Its translation is CASSLFQLSSYNEQFF.

The chain combines TRBV4-1 with TRBJ2-3; tentatively, D is TRBD1 or TRBD2 (5 bases each). This CDR3 comprises 17 residues. The germline V gene encodes CDR1 MGHRA and CDR2 YSYEKL. V gave up 0 bases and J gave up 2 bases, with 15 bases separating them. CDR3 loop: CASSQEGLHGTTDTQYF. In nucleotides, the CDR3 is TGCGCCAGCAGCCAAGAGGGGCTTCATGGGACCACAGATACGCAGTATTTT.

The rearrangement joins TRBV5-8 to TRBJ2-1; D is ambiguous. CDR1 and CDR2 (germline): SGHTS, YDEGEE. The CDR3 contains 12 residues. Trimming removed 7 bases at V and 5 bases at J, with 10 bases between. CDR3 in amino acids: CASREADNEQFF. CDR3 coding DNA: TGTGCCAGCCGAGAGGCCGACAATGAGCAGTTCTTC.

The V gene is TRBV5-8, the J gene TRBJ2-1; 12 bases align to TRBD2. CDR3 length: 15 amino acids. Germline values: CDR1 SGHTS, CDR2 YDEGEE. Trimming at V came to 3 bases and at J to 4 bases, leaving 2 bases not matched to a gene. The CDR3 DNA reads as TGTGCCAGCAGCTCCGGGACTAGCGGGTACAATGAGCAGTTCTTC. Translating it yields CASSSGTSGYNEQFF.

This clone was recorded only once. The CDR3, as DNA: TGTGCCAGCAGTTACTCGACAGGGGGCGATCAGCCCCAGCATTTT. Translating gives CASSYSTGGDQPQHF. The chain recombines TRBV6-5 with TRBJ1-5; 10 bases line up with TRBD1. This CDR3 contains 15 residues. Germline V gene sequence: CDR1 MNHEY, CDR2 SVGAGI. Trimming removed 0 bases from V and 5 bases from J; junction bases left unmatched: 1.

The chain recombines TRBV7-9 with TRBJ2-1; no clear D gene. In germline, CDR1 is SEHNR, CDR2 FQNEAQ (reference sequence). Trimming shortened V by 4 bases and J by 4 bases, and 14 bases separated the two germline ends. The CDR3 is 15 residues long. The CDR3 DNA sequence: TGTGCCAGCAGCTCCGGAGTTCTTCGGTACAATGAGCAGTTCTTC. Amino acids: CASSSGVLRYNEQFF.

The chain joins TRBV28 to TRBJ2-7; TRBD2 matches 7 bases. J lost 3 bases, V lost 1 base, and 3 bases had no gene match. The length of the CDR3 is 14 residues. Germline V gene sequence: CDR1 MDHEN, CDR2 SYDVKM. The CDR3 nucleotides read TGTGCCAGCAGTTTATCTGCTAGCGGCTACGAGCAGTACTTC. Amino acids: CASSLSASGYEQYF.

This clone was observed a single time. The chain uses TRBV11-2 and TRBJ2-1, with D tentatively TRBD2 (6 bases). Germline CDR1 is SGHAT and CDR2 is FQNNGV. V was pared by 5 bases and J by 5 bases, with 16 bases between. The CDR3 is made up of 15 amino acids. The CDR3 nucleotides are TGTGCCAGCAGCCCACCATCCGGGAGCCACAATGAGCAGTTCTTC. This codes for CASSPPSGSHNEQFF.

The chain has TRBV5-1 and TRBJ2-7; TRBD1 or TRBD2 may be the D gene (5 bases each). Trimming removed 0 bases from V and 0 bases from J, with 10 bases in between. The CDR3 is 15 residues long. CDR1 is SGHRS, CDR2 YFSETQ, per germline. The CDR3 sequence: CASSLDAGGSYEQYF. The CDR3 DNA reads as TGCGCCAGCAGCTTGGATGCTGGGGGCTCCTACGAGCAGTACTTC. Supplemented by reference TRBV5-1 and TRBJ2-7, the full variable domain reads KAGVTQTPRYLIKTRGQQVTLSCSPISGHRSVSWYQQTPGQGLQFLFEYFSETQRNKGNFPGRFSGRQFSNSRSEMNVSTLELGDSALYLCASSLDAGGSYEQYFGPGTRLTVT.

The chain is built from TRBV14 and TRBJ2-7; D possibly corresponds to TRBD2 (6 bases). This CDR3 contains 15 residues. CDR1 and CDR2 (germline): SGHDN, FVKESK. V was trimmed by 0 bases and J by 3 bases, leaving 12 bases between them. The CDR3 protein is CASSQEGGLNYEQYF. CDR3 bases: TGTGCCAGCAGCCAAGAGGGGGGACTTAACTACGAGCAGTACTTC.

This chain connects TRBV7-9 to TRBJ2-1, with 8 bases fitting TRBD2. Germline values: CDR1 SEHNR, CDR2 FQNEAQ (reference sequence). With 4 bases clipped from V and 0 bases from J, the junction kept 8 bases outside the gene matches. There are 17 residues in the CDR3. CDR3 residues: CASSSHRSGSSYNEQFF. The DNA for the CDR3 is TGTGCCAGCAGCTCTCACAGGAGCGGGAGCTCCTACAATGAGCAGTTCTTC.

Here the CDR3 DNA reads TGTGCCAGCAGTTACATGGTGGAATCCTACAATGAGCAGTTCTTC. It specifies CASSYMVESYNEQFF. The chain combines TRBV6-6 with TRBJ2-1; no clear D. V was cut by 2 bases and J by 1 base, with 9 bases left in between. The CDR3 length is 15 residues. The germline gives CDR1 MNHNY, CDR2 SVGAGI (reference sequence).

The DNA of the CDR3 is TGTGCCAGTAGTATTGTACAGATAGCTAACTATGGCTACACCTTC. It yields the protein CASSIVQIANYGYTF. This rearrangement joins TRBV19 to TRBJ1-2; D gene ambiguous. Germline-derived CDR1 and CDR2 are LNHDA and SQIVND (reference sequence). The germline V and J ends were trimmed by 3 bases and 0 bases, with 11 bases remaining between them. The CDR3 is made up of 15 amino acids. Variable domain in full (rest from reference TRBV19 and TRBJ1-2): DGGITQSPKYLFRKEGQNVTLSCEQNLNHDAMYWYRQDPGQGLRLIYYSQIVNDFQKGDIAEGYSVSREKKESFPLTVTSAQKNPTAFYLCASSIVQIANYGYTFGSGTRLTVV.

This clone was seen only once. The rearrangement links TRBV5-4 to TRBJ2-2; no reliable D call. Per the germline V gene, CDR1 is SGHNT and CDR2 is YYREEE (reference sequence). This CDR3 is built from 14 residues. V was clipped by 5 bases and J by 3 bases, with 11 bases between them. The CDR3 coding sequence is TGTGCCAGCAGGGCGGCGTGGGACACCGGGGAGCTGTTTTTT. Translation: CASRAAWDTGELFF.

The chain is built from TRBV4-1 and TRBJ2-3; no definite D call. This CDR3 is 14 amino acids long. Germline assignment: CDR1 MGHRA and CDR2 YSYEKL. Between the trimmed V and J ends, which lost 4 bases and 0 bases, there was a span of 8 bases. The CDR3 protein is CASSPQRSTDTQYF. DNA of the CDR3: TGCGCCAGCAGCCCGCAAAGAAGCACAGATACGCAGTATTTT.

The chain recombines TRBV29-1 with TRBJ2-7, with D unresolved. V was cut by 5 bases and J by 2 bases, with 13 bases left in between. The CDR3 runs to 13 residues. Per germline, CDR1 SQVTM and CDR2 ANQGSEA. The CDR3 reads CSVYGSSPYEQYF. The CDR3 DNA reads TGCAGCGTTTATGGCAGCAGTCCCTACGAGCAGTACTTC.

The chain links TRBV6-5 to TRBJ2-5; TRBD2 matches 14 bases. The trim removed 0 bases at V and 3 bases at J, leaving 0 bases unmatched. Germline-derived CDR1 and CDR2 are MNHEY and SVGAGI. The CDR3 runs 16 residues. The CDR3 bases are TGTGCCAGCAGTTACTCGGGACTAGCGGGAGAAGAGACCCAGTACTTC. As protein: CASSYSGLAGEETQYF.

J is TRBJ1-1 and V is TRBV28; D unclear. The germline CDR1 and CDR2 sequences are MDHEN and SYDVKM. This CDR3 is built from 13 residues. V lost 4 bases and J lost 1, with 7 bases in between. The DNA for the CDR3 is TGTGCCAGCAGTTCAAGGTGGAACACTGAAGCTTTCTTT. Translation: CASSSRWNTEAFF.

V gene TRBV19 combines with J gene TRBJ2-3, with 11 bases aligning to TRBD2. This CDR3 is 15 amino acids long. Germline CDR1 is LNHDA and CDR2 is SQIVND (reference sequence). With 6 bases clipped from V and 4 bases from J, the junction kept 6 bases outside the gene matches. CDR3 protein: CASSELAGDPDTQYF. The CDR3 nucleotides are TGTGCCAGTAGCGAACTAGCGGGAGATCCAGATACGCAGTATTTT.

CDR3 DNA: TGTGCCAGCAGCACGGGACAGAAGCTCGCGAACACCGGGGAGCTGTTTTTT. Translation: CASSTGQKLANTGELFF. This chain joins TRBV7-2 and TRBJ2-2; 7 bases are shared with TRBD1. V lost 5 bases, J lost 0 bases, and 9 bases stayed unmatched. Germline CDR1 and CDR2: SGHTA and FQGNSA. The CDR3 loop spans 17 amino acids.

This clone was seen only a few times. The J gene is TRBJ1-2, the V gene TRBV6-1; D call uncertain. Trimming cost V 1 base and J 2 bases, with 11 bases left between them. The CDR3 runs 15 residues. Germline CDR1 and CDR2: MNHNS and SASEGT. The CDR3 coding sequence is TGTGCCAGCAGTGAAGGCTGGGGTCCCAACTATGGCTACACCTTC. Its protein is CASSEGWGPNYGYTF.

J is TRBJ1-5 and V is TRBV27; D is perhaps TRBD1 (5 bases). There are 13 residues in the CDR3. The V end lost 8 bases, the J end lost 3 bases, and 11 bases lay between the germline ends. Germline V gene lookup returns CDR1 MNHEY and CDR2 SMNVEV (reference sequence). This CDR3 reads CASGDLFNQPQHF. For the CDR3, the DNA is TGTGCCAGCGGGGACCTCTTCAATCAGCCCCAGCATTTT.

The count of this clone is one. This same CDR3 is encoded by further DNA sequences in the sample. This chain links TRBV6-5 with TRBJ2-6, with D perhaps TRBD1 (5 bases). The V gene lost 2 bases and the J gene lost 0 bases, with 5 bases spanning the gap. Per the germline V gene, CDR1 is MNHEY and CDR2 is SVGAGI. CDR3 size: 15 residues. CDR3 sequence (DNA): TGTGCCAGCAGTTACAGGGGCTCTGGGGCCAACGTCCTGACTTTC. It translates to CASSYRGSGANVLTF.

The chain couples TRBV4-3 to TRBJ1-4, with TRBD1 as a possible D gene (5 bases). The CDR3 has 14 residues. V lost 4 bases to trimming and J lost 6 bases, with 12 bases between them. Per the germline V gene, CDR1 is LGHNA and CDR2 is YSLEER. The CDR3 region has the DNA TGCGCCAGCAGCCCGCAAAGGGGTGATGAAAAACTGTTTTTT. Protein product: CASSPQRGDEKLFF.

This chain links TRBV7-9 with TRBJ2-1; weak D call: TRBD1 (5 bases). Trimming left V 5 bases short and J 5 bases short, with 16 bases between. This CDR3 has 15 residues. Germline V gives CDR1 SEHNR, CDR2 FQNEAQ (reference sequence). Here the CDR3 DNA reads TGTGCCAGCAGCCCCAGGGTAGGGTCCCACAATGAGCAGTTCTTC. Its protein product is CASSPRVGSHNEQFF.

The chain links TRBV7-8 to TRBJ2-5; tentative D call: TRBD2 (6 bases). Trimming cost V 4 bases and J 1 base, with 22 bases left between them. Germline V gene sequence: CDR1 SGHVS, CDR2 FQNEAQ. The CDR3 has 18 residues. The CDR3 region is CASSSNSVSRDSQETQYF. In nucleotides, the CDR3 is TGTGCCAGCAGCTCCAATTCGGTCAGCCGGGACTCCCAAGAGACCCAGTACTTC.

DNA for the CDR3: TGCGCCAGCAGCCAGGGGACAGGGGAGTCCAAGACCCAGTACTTC. This encodes CASSQGTGESKTQYF. The chain carries TRBV4-1 and TRBJ2-5, with 10 bases aligning to TRBD1. The CDR3 is 15 amino acids. Germline V gene sequence: CDR1 MGHRA, CDR2 YSYEKL. V dropped 3 bases and J dropped 6; count of bases not matched to a gene: 7.

The J gene is TRBJ2-7, the V gene TRBV5-1, with a weak D call TRBD1 (5 bases). The CDR3 has 12 amino acids. Per the germline V gene, CDR1 is SGHRS and CDR2 is YFSETQ. The germline V and J ends were trimmed by 5 bases and 3 bases, with 9 bases remaining between them. The CDR3 coding sequence is TGCGCCAGCAGACTTGACAGCTACGAGCAGTACTTC. Protein: CASRLDSYEQYF.